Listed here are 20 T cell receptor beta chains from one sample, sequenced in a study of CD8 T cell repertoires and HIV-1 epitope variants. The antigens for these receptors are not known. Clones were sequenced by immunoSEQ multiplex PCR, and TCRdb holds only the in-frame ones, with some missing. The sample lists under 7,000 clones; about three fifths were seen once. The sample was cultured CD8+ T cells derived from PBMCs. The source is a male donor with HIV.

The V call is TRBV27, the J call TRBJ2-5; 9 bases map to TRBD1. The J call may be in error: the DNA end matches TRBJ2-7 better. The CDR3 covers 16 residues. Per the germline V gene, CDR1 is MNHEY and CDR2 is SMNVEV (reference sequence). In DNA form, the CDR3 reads TGTGCCAGCAGTCTCATCTCCGGGACAGGGAGGAACGAGCAGTACTTC. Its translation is CASSLISGTGRNEQYF.

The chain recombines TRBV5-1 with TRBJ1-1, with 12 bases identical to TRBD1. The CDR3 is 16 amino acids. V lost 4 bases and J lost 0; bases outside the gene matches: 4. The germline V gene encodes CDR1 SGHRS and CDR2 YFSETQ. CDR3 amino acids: CASSVGTGGLNTEAFF. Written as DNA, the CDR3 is TGCGCCAGCAGCGTTGGGACAGGGGGCCTGAACACTGAAGCTTTCTTT.

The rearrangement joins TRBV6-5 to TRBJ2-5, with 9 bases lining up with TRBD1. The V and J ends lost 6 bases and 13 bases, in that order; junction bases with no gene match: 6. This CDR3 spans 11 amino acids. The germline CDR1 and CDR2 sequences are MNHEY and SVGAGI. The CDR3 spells CASSLQGAAYF. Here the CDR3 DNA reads TGTGCCAGCAGCCTACAGGGGGCGGCGTACTTC.

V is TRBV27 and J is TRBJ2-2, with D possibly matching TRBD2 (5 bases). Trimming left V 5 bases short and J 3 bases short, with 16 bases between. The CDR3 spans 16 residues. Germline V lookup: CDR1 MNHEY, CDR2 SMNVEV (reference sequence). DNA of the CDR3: TGTGCCAGCAGTCATGGACTTTCAGCCTACACCGGGGAGCTGTTTTTT. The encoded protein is CASSHGLSAYTGELFF.

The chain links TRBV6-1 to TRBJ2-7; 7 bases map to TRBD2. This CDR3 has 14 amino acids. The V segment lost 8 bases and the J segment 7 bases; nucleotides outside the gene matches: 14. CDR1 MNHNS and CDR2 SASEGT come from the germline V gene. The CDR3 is CASGGLTGGGEQYF. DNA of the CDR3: TGTGCCAGCGGGGGTTTGACGGGAGGCGGGGAGCAGTACTTC.

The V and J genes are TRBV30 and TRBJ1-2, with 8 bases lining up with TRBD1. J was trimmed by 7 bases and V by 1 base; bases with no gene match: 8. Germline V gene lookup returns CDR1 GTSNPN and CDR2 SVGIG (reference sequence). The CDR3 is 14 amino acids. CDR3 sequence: CAWSEGRTGIGYTF. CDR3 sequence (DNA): TGTGCCTGGAGTGAGGGTAGGACAGGGATTGGCTACACCTTC. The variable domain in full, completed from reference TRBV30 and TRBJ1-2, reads SQTIHQWPATLVQPVGSPLSLECTVEGTSNPNLYWYRQAAGRGLQLLFYSVGIGQISSEVPQNLSASRPQDRQFILSSKKLLLSDSGFYLCAWSEGRTGIGYTFGSGTRLTVV.

The DNA of the CDR3 is TGTGCCAGCAGCCCAAGGAGGGGATTCCAAGAGACCCAGTACTTC. Amino acid sequence: CASSPRRGFQETQYF. The J gene is TRBJ2-5, the V gene TRBV7-8, with TRBD2 as a possible D gene (6 bases). The V end was cut by 5 bases, the J end by 1 base, with 14 bases between. The CDR3 totals 15 residues. Germline V gene lookup returns CDR1 SGHVS and CDR2 FQNEAQ.

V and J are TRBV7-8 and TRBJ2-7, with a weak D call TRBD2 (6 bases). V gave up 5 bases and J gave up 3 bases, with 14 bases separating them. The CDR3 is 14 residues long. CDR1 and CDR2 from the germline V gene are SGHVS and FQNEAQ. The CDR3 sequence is CASSPRAGHYEQYF. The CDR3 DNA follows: TGTGCCAGCAGCCCAAGGGCGGGGCACTACGAGCAGTACTTC. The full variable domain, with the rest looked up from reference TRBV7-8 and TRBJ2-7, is GAGVSQSPRYKVAKRGQDVALRCDPISGHVSLFWYQQALGQGPEFLTYFQNEAQLDKSGLPSDRFFAERPEGSVSTLKIQRTQQEDSAVYLCASSPRAGHYEQYFGPGTRLTVT.

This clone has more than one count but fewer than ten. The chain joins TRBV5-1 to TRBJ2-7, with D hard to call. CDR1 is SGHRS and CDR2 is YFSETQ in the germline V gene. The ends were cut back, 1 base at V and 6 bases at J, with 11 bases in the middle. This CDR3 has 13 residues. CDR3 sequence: CASSLMGSGEQYF. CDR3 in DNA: TGCGCCAGCAGCTTGATGGGGTCGGGCGAGCAGTACTTC.

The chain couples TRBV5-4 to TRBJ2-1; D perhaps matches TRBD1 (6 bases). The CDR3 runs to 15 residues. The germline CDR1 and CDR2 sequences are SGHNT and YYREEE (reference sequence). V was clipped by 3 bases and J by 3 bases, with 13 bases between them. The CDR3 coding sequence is TGTGCCAGCAGCTCAGGGGTCCTTAACTACAATGAGCAGTTCTTC. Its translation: CASSSGVLNYNEQFF.

This CDR3 reads CASSFEGISGGYTF. CDR3 sequence (DNA): TGTGCCAGCAGTTTCGAGGGAATATCGGGAGGCTACACCTTC. The rearrangement joins TRBV27 to TRBJ1-2; D call uncertain. Germline V lookup: CDR1 MNHEY, CDR2 SMNVEV (reference sequence). V was cut by 3 bases and J by 8 bases, with 16 bases left in between. This CDR3 has 14 residues.

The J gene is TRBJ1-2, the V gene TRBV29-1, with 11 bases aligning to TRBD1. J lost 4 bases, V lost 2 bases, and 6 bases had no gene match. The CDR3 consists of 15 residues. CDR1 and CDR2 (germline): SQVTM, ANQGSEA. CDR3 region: CSVESGTGGIYGYTF. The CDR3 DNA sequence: TGCAGCGTTGAATCCGGGACAGGGGGGATCTATGGCTACACCTTC.

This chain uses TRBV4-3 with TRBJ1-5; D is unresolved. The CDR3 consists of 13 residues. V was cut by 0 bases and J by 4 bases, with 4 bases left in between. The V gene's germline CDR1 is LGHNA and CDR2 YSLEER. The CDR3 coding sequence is TGCGCCAGCAGCCAAGAGGTGAATCAGCCCCAGCATTTT. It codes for CASSQEVNQPQHF.

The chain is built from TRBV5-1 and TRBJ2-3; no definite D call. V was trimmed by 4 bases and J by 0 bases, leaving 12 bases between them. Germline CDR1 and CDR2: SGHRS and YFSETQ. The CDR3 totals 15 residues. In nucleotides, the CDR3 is TGCGCCAGCAGCCACCGTCTGGGGAGCACAGATACGCAGTATTTT. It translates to CASSHRLGSTDTQYF.

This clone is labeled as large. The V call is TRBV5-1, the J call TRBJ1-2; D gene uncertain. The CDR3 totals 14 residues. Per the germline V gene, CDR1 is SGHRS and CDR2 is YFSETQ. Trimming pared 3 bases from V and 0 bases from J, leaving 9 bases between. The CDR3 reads CASSSQETNYGYTF. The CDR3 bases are TGCGCCAGCAGCTCGCAGGAGACTAACTATGGCTACACCTTC.

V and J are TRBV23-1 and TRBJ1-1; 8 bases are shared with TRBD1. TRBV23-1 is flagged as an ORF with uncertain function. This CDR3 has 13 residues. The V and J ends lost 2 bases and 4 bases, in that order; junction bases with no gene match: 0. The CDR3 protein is CASSQQGATEAFF. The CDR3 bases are TGCGCCAGCAGTCAACAGGGGGCCACTGAAGCTTTCTTT.

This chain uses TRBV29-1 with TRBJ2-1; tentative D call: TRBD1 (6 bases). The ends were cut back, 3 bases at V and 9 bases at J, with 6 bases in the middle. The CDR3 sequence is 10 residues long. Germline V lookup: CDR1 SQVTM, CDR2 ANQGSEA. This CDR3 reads CSVDRGEQFF. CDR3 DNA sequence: TGCAGCGTTGACAGGGGTGAGCAGTTCTTC.

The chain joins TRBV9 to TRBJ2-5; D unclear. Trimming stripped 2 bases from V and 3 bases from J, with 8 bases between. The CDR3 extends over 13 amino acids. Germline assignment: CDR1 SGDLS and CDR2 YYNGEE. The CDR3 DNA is TGTGCCAGCAGCGTGAAGCCGGAAGAGACCCAGTACTTC. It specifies CASSVKPEETQYF. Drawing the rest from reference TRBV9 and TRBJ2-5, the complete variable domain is DSGVTQTPKHLITATGQRVTLRCSPRSGDLSVYWYQQSLDQGLQFLIQYYNGEERAKGNILERFSAQQFPDLHSELNLSSLELGDSALYFCASSVKPEETQYFGPGTRLLVL.

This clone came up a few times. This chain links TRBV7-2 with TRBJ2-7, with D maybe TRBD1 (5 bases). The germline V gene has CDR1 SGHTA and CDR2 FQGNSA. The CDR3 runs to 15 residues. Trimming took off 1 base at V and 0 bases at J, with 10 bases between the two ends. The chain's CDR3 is CASSLGTLSSYEQYF. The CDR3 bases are TGTGCCAGCAGCTTAGGGACATTGAGCTCCTACGAGCAGTACTTC.

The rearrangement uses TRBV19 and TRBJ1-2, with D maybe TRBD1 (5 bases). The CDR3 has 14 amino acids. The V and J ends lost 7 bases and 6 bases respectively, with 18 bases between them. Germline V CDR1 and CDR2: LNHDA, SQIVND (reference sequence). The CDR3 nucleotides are TGTGCCAGTACCCCCCGGGACCCTCGACATGGCTACACCTTC. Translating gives CASTPRDPRHGYTF.